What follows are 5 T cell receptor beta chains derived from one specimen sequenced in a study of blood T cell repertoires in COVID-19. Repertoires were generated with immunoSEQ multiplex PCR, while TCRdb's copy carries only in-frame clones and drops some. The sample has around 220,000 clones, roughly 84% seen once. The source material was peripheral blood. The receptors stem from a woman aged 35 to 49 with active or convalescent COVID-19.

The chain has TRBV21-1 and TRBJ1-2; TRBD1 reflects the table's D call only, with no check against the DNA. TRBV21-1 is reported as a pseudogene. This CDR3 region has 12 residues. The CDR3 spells CANRQALRGYTF. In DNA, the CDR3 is TGTGCCAACCGACAGGCTTTAAGGGGCTACACCTTC.

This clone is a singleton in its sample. The CDR3 is CASSQGLEAFF. The DNA for the CDR3 is TGTGCCAGCAGTCAGGGTCTTGAAGCTTTCTTT. The chain has TRBV28 and TRBJ1-1, with a possible D match to TRBD1 (5 bases). V lost 5 bases to trimming and J lost 7 bases, with 8 bases between them. Germline-derived CDR1 and CDR2 are MDHEN and SYDVKM. The CDR3 consists of 11 residues. The entire variable domain, with the rest obtained from reference TRBV28 and TRBJ1-1, is as follows: DVKVTQSSRYLVKRTGEKVFLECVQDMDHENMFWYRQDPGLGLRLIYFSYDVKMKEKGDIPEGYSVSREKKERFSLILESASTNQTSMYLCASSQGLEAFFGQGTRLTVV.

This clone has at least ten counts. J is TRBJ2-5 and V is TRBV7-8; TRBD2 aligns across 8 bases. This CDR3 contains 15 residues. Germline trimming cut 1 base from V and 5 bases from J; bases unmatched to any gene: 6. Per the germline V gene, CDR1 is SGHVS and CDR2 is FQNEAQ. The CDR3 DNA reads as TGTGCCAGCAGCTTAGAACGGGGGGGCCGGGAGACCCAGTACTTC. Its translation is CASSLERGGRETQYF. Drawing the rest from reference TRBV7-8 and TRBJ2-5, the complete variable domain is GAGVSQSPRYKVAKRGQDVALRCDPISGHVSLFWYQQALGQGPEFLTYFQNEAQLDKSGLPSDRFFAERPEGSVSTLKIQRTQQEDSAVYLCASSLERGGRETQYFGPGTRLLVL.

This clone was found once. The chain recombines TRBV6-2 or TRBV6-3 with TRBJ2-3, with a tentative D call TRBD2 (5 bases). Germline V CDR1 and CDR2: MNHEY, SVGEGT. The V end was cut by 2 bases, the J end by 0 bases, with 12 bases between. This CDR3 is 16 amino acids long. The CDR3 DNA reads TGTGCCAGCAGTTACCCTTCTAGCATGAGCACAGATACGCAGTATTTT. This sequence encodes CASSYPSSMSTDTQYF.

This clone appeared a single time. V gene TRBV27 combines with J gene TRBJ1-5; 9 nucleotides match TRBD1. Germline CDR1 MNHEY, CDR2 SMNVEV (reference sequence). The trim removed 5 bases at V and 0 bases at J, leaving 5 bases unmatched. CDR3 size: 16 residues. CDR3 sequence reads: CASSAGTGNSNQPQHF. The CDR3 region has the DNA TGTGCCAGCAGTGCCGGGACAGGGAATAGCAATCAGCCCCAGCATTTT.